This T cell receptor beta chain came from a study of T cell responses to AZD1222 COVID-19 vaccine. Germline CDR1 and CDR2: MNHEY and SMNVEV (reference sequence). The CDR3 extends over 13 amino acids. V lost 6 bases and J 10 bases, leaving 18 bases between the germline ends. The protocol was immunoSEQ multiplex PCR, while the TCRdb copy is restricted to in-frame clones and leaves out a portion. Altogether around 180,000 clones are present, 87% being singletons, with the ten largest covering less than 3%. Source: peripheral blood, taken on day 0 of AZD1222 vaccination. This TCR was sampled from an adult in good health. This sequence joins TRBV27 and TRBJ1-2; D not resolved. The CDR3 sequence: CASSSHGSATYTF. CDR3 DNA: TGTGCCAGCAGCTCCCACGGCTCGGCGACCTACACCTTC.